The next 28 T cell receptor beta chains were all read from a single sample in a study of T cells after posttransplantation cyclophosphamide. Sequencing was performed with immunoSEQ multiplex PCR; in TCRdb, only in-frame clones are kept and a portion is missing. The data show a few thousand clones, about 76% seen once. Treatment was busulfan-fludarabine conditioning, a marrow graft, and cyclophosphamide on days +3 and +4. The sample consisted of CD8+ T cells sorted from PBMCs, taken 242 days after a stem cell transplant with posttransplant cyclophosphamide. Receptors were obtained from a male patient between 25 and 39 years old who received an allogeneic stem cell transplant from a related donor, was CMV-positive, and had no GVHD. Some T cells here may be from the graft donor.

The CDR3 sequence: CAATGAGDPSYEQYF. The DNA of the CDR3 is TGTGCCGCGACGGGAGCGGGGGACCCATCCTACGAGCAGTACTTC. The chain links TRBV7-9 to TRBJ2-5; 8 bases are shared with TRBD2. The J call is uncertain, as TRBJ2-7 better fits the DNA end. The germline V gene encodes CDR1 SEHNR and CDR2 FQNEAQ (reference sequence). There are 15 residues in the CDR3.

This clone occurred a few times. The rearrangement joins TRBV9 to TRBJ1-4; perhaps TRBD1 as D (6 bases). This CDR3 has 15 amino acids. Trimming removed 4 bases from V and 7 bases from J, with 17 bases in between. The germline gives CDR1 SGDLS, CDR2 YYNGEE. The DNA for the CDR3 is TGTGCCAGCAGCCCCCAGGGGATATGGAGTGAAAAACTGTTTTTT. Protein sequence: CASSPQGIWSEKLFF.

The chain has TRBV2 and TRBJ1-2; the match to TRBD1 covers 12 bases. Germline loops: CDR1 SNHLY, CDR2 FYNNEI. V was clipped by 6 bases and J by 3 bases; unmatched bases: 5. The CDR3 spans 15 residues. CDR3 protein: CASRRGQGADYGYTF. The CDR3 nucleotides are TGTGCCAGCAGGAGGGGACAGGGGGCTGACTATGGCTACACCTTC.

The chain couples TRBV19 to TRBJ2-7; 7 bases agree with TRBD1. The junction had 4 bases not matched to a gene; V was cut back by 2 bases and J by 3 bases. This CDR3 spans 14 amino acids. From germline, CDR1 is LNHDA and CDR2 SQIVND (reference sequence). In DNA form, the CDR3 reads TGTGCCAGTAGTATAACGACAGGGAACTACGAGCAGTACTTC. Encoded protein: CASSITTGNYEQYF.

The chain employs TRBV4-1 and TRBJ1-1; D remains ambiguous. The CDR3 is 14 amino acids. CDR1 and CDR2 from the germline V gene are MGHRA and YSYEKL. With 1 base removed from V and 5 bases from J, the gap between germline ends came to 11 bases. Here the CDR3 DNA reads TGCGCCAGCAGCCAAGCGCAGGCGGGGACTGAAGCTTTCTTT. Translation gives CASSQAQAGTEAFF.

V gene TRBV28 combines with J gene TRBJ2-5; no clear D gene. The CDR3 extends over 11 amino acids. Germline V gives CDR1 MDHEN, CDR2 SYDVKM. Deletions cut 8 bases from V and 5 bases from J, with 9 bases between. DNA for the CDR3: TGTGCCAGCTCATCCATGGAGACCCAGTACTTC. Protein sequence: CASSSMETQYF.

The CDR3 DNA sequence: TGTGCCAGCAGTTACTCGGGACTAGGCTATGGCTACACCTTC. It codes for CASSYSGLGYGYTF. The chain links TRBV6-5 to TRBJ1-2; tentatively, D is TRBD1 (5 bases). Trimming pared 0 bases from V and 4 bases from J, leaving 9 bases between. The CDR3 sequence is 14 residues long. CDR1 is MNHEY, CDR2 SVGAGI, per germline.

The chain employs TRBV7-9 and TRBJ1-1; 7 nucleotides align to TRBD1. The CDR3 has 16 amino acids. J gave up 0 bases and V 8 bases, and 12 bases lay outside the gene matches. Germline V lookup: CDR1 SEHNR, CDR2 FQNEAQ (reference sequence). The CDR3 here is CASQGTVIGLNTEAFF. The CDR3 nucleotides are TGTGCCAGCCAAGGGACAGTGATCGGATTGAACACTGAAGCTTTCTTT.

The table lists this clone with a few counts. Its ends do not fully match the called genes, so a read error is possible. The V call is TRBV30, the J call TRBJ1-5; D gene ambiguous. CDR1 GTSNPN and CDR2 SVGIG come from the germline V gene (reference sequence). This CDR3 has 14 amino acids. The CDR3 DNA reads as TGTGCCTGGAGTTCCGGAAGCGGGAATCAGGCCCAGCATTTT. Protein product: CAWSSGSGNQAQHF.

This clone was counted a few times. This chain links TRBV7-8 with TRBJ1-5; D uncertain. The CDR3 runs to 14 residues. The germline V gene has CDR1 SGHVS and CDR2 FQNEAQ. V lost 6 bases to trimming and J lost 2 bases, with 11 bases between them. CDR3 nucleotides: TGTGCCAGCAGTTTATGGCAGGGCAATCAGCCCCAGCATTTT. Protein: CASSLWQGNQPQHF.

By sample share, this clone is medium-sized (0.01 to 0.1%). The rearrangement uses TRBV12-5 and TRBJ2-1; TRBD1 matches 11 bases. Trimming at V came to 5 bases and at J to 2 bases, leaving 2 bases not matched to a gene. This CDR3 has 15 amino acids. CDR1 is LGHNT and CDR2 is FRNRAP in the germline V gene. The CDR3 sequence: CASGGGQGAYNEQFF. The CDR3 coding sequence is TGTGCTAGTGGTGGGGGACAGGGGGCCTACAATGAGCAGTTCTTC.

This chain connects TRBV27 to TRBJ2-3, with 7 positions matching TRBD1. The CDR3 extends over 14 amino acids. CDR1 is MNHEY and CDR2 is SMNVEV in the germline V gene (reference sequence). J gave up 7 bases and V 5 bases, and 9 bases lay outside the gene matches. The CDR3 DNA reads as TGTGCCAGCAGTCGGGACAGAGAGGTCCATACGCAGTATTTT. Translated: CASSRDREVHTQYF.

This clone was seen only once. This chain joins TRBV28 and TRBJ2-7, with 8 nucleotides matching TRBD2. There are 16 residues in the CDR3. The germline V gene encodes CDR1 MDHEN and CDR2 SYDVKM. V shed 1 base and J 4 bases; nucleotides not matched to a gene: 9. The CDR3 region has the DNA TGTGCCAGCAGTTTATTGGGGGCGGGAGGTCTTTACGAGCAGTACTTC. It yields the protein CASSLLGAGGLYEQYF.

The chain uses TRBV7-9 and TRBJ1-2, with TRBD1 matching over 8 bases. This CDR3 spans 16 amino acids. J gave up 1 base and V 7 bases, and 11 bases lay outside the gene matches. Per germline, CDR1 SEHNR and CDR2 FQNEAQ (reference sequence). In nucleotides, the CDR3 is TGTGCCAGCACCAACTCTACGACAGGGGATAACTATGGCTACACCTTC. This encodes CASTNSTTGDNYGYTF.

This chain uses TRBV21-1 with TRBJ2-5; no DNA check was done on the table's D call, TRBD2. TRBV21-1 is a pseudogene segment. CDR3 length: 17 residues. In nucleotides, the CDR3 is TGTGCCAGCATCCTAAATGAGAGGACTATCCATCAAGAGACCCAGTACTTC. It yields the protein CASILNERTIHQETQYF.

The chain combines TRBV2 with TRBJ2-5; D might be TRBD2 (5 bases). The J call may be incorrect, as the DNA end agrees better with TRBJ2-7. This CDR3 is 13 amino acids long. CDR1 SNHLY and CDR2 FYNNEI come from the germline V gene. The CDR3 spells CASSLEGFYEQYF. The CDR3 coding sequence is TGTGCCAGCAGCCTAGAGGGTTTCTACGAGCAGTACTTC.

The V gene is TRBV19, the J gene TRBJ2-5; 12 bases are a match to TRBD2. The V gene's germline CDR1 is LNHDA and CDR2 SQIVND (reference sequence). The CDR3 covers 16 residues. Trimming at V came to 5 bases and at J to 0 bases, leaving 4 bases not matched to a gene. CDR3 nucleotides: TGTGCCAGTAGTCTCACTAGCGGGGGGAACCAAGAGACCCAGTACTTC. The encoded protein is CASSLTSGGNQETQYF. The whole variable domain, filled in from reference TRBV19 and TRBJ2-5, reads DGGITQSPKYLFRKEGQNVTLSCEQNLNHDAMYWYRQDPGQGLRLIYYSQIVNDFQKGDIAEGYSVSREKKESFPLTVTSAQKNPTAFYLCASSLTSGGNQETQYFGPGTRLLVL.

The rearrangement uses TRBV2 and TRBJ2-2; weak D call: TRBD2 (6 bases). The CDR3 is made up of 15 amino acids. V dropped 3 bases and J dropped 10 bases, with 18 bases sitting between them. Looked up from germline, CDR1 is SNHLY and CDR2 is FYNNEI. The CDR3 spells CASSDGRNYHVELFF. The DNA of the CDR3 is TGTGCCAGCAGTGATGGGAGGAACTATCACGTGGAGCTGTTTTTT.

CDR3 in amino acids: CASSQFGGWGTEAFF. CDR3 bases: TGCGCCAGCAGCCAGTTTGGAGGGTGGGGGACTGAAGCTTTCTTT. J is TRBJ1-1 and V is TRBV4-3; possibly TRBD1 for D (5 bases). CDR3 length: 15 residues. The V gene lost 3 bases and the J gene lost 5 bases, with 16 bases spanning the gap. Germline lookup yields CDR1 LGHNA and CDR2 YSLEER.

The rearrangement joins TRBV28 to TRBJ2-3; D is perhaps TRBD2 (5 bases). V was shortened by 6 bases and J by 4 bases, with 11 bases between the two germline ends. The CDR3 length is 13 residues. Germline values: CDR1 MDHEN, CDR2 SYDVKM. As DNA, the CDR3 is TGTGCCAGCAGAATCCGGGGTGCAGATACGCAGTATTTT. Amino acid sequence: CASRIRGADTQYF.

The chain links TRBV11-3 to TRBJ1-2, with TRBD1 matching 10 bases. CDR1 and CDR2 (germline): SGHNT, YENEEA. The CDR3 totals 15 residues. Trimming at V came to 5 bases and at J to 1 base, leaving 4 bases not matched to a gene. Written as DNA, the CDR3 is TGTGCCAGCAGCCCGAGGACAGGGGGTAACTATGGCTACACCTTC. It yields the protein CASSPRTGGNYGYTF.

V gene TRBV28 combines with J gene TRBJ1-4, with 7 bases that match TRBD1. With 5 bases clipped from V and 5 bases from J, the junction kept 2 bases outside the gene matches. This CDR3 spans 13 amino acids. Germline CDR1 is MDHEN and CDR2 is SYDVKM. CDR3 coding DNA: TGTGCCAGCAGTCCAGGGGGGAATGAAAAACTGTTTTTT. Its translation is CASSPGGNEKLFF.

V usage is TRBV27 and J usage is TRBJ2-3, with TRBD2 identical over 8 bases. The germline V gene has CDR1 MNHEY and CDR2 SMNVEV (reference sequence). Trimming at V came to 0 bases and at J to 3 bases, leaving 2 bases not matched to a gene. The CDR3 has 15 residues. CDR3 DNA sequence: TGTGCCAGCAGTTTATCCGGACTAGCTACAGATACGCAGTATTTT. Translation gives CASSLSGLATDTQYF.

This chain uses TRBV19 with TRBJ2-2, with TRBD1 matching over 7 bases. The length of the CDR3 is 14 residues. V lost 9 bases to trimming and J lost 3 bases; unmatched junction nucleotides: 7. The germline V gene encodes CDR1 LNHDA and CDR2 SQIVND (reference sequence). CDR3 in DNA: TGTGCCAGCTATACAGGGGAAGACACCGGGGAGCTGTTTTTT. This encodes CASYTGEDTGELFF.

This chain uses TRBV6-5 with TRBJ1-5; 7 nucleotides line up with TRBD1. The CDR3 totals 14 residues. Germline CDR1 is MNHEY and CDR2 is SVGAGI. V shed 8 bases, J shed 0 bases, and the junction held 4 bases outside the gene matches. CDR3 sequence (DNA): TGTGCCAGCCAGGGGGTCAATAGCAATCAGCCCCAGCATTTT. Translation gives CASQGVNSNQPQHF.

The gene calls are TRBV7-9 and TRBJ2-1; a possible D gene is TRBD1 (6 bases). The CDR3 is made up of 14 amino acids. Germline CDR1 SEHNR, CDR2 FQNEAQ (reference sequence). V lost 7 bases and J 2 bases, leaving 12 bases between the germline ends. CDR3 sequence: CASTRDTAYNEQFF. CDR3 DNA sequence: TGTGCCAGCACTCGGGACACGGCCTACAATGAGCAGTTCTTC.

Remarks on this clone: In the same sample, other DNA sequences code for this CDR3. The rearrangement links TRBV6-5 to TRBJ2-1; TRBD2 matches 14 bases. Germline V gene sequence: CDR1 MNHEY, CDR2 SVGAGI. There are 16 residues in the CDR3. Trimming at V came to 2 bases and at J to 6 bases, leaving 3 bases not matched to a gene. In DNA form, the CDR3 reads TGTGCCAGCAGTTACACCGGACTAGCGGGAGGCAATGAGCAGTTCTTC. Its protein is CASSYTGLAGGNEQFF.

J is TRBJ2-2 and V is TRBV7-2; D unresolved. This CDR3 is built from 13 residues. V was cut by 5 bases and J by 6 bases, with 10 bases left in between. Germline CDR1 and CDR2: SGHTA and FQGNSA. The CDR3 nucleotides are TGTGCCAGCAGCCCCCACGGTCCCGGGGAGCTGTTTTTT. It encodes CASSPHGPGELFF.